Listed below are T cell receptor beta chains from one sample, sequenced in a study of blood T cells in healthy people across ages. Using its own MiXCR run on the 5' RACE reads, TCRdb lists one record per CDR3 protein. The top ten hold about a fifth of the sample, which has about 970,000 distinct CDR3 sequences, 51% seen once. What was sequenced was blood. These receptors all stem from a woman aged 60-75 years in good health. Both conserved end residues are part of each CDR3. A D gene is named only where the DNA matches it firmly. Not all rows give a size; the values are once, few, many and, for expanded clones, a class.

>NA|NA|TRBV20-1|TRBJ2-7
TGCAGTGCTAGATCCCCCAGCTCCTACGAGCAGTACTTC
CSARSPSSYEQYF
>TRBD1|NA|TRBV30|TRBJ1-6
TGTGCCTGGAGCATAACCGGGACAGGGGGCTCACCCCTCCACTTT
CAWSITGTGGSPLHF
>TRBD2|NA|TRBV28|TRBJ2-3
TGTGCCAGCAGTTTCTTGGGACTAGCGGGAGTTCAAGGTGGAGATACGCAGTATTTT
CASSFLGLAGVQGGDTQYF
>TRBD1|few|TRBV10-3|TRBJ2-7
TGTGCCATCAGTTTTAGCCCCGACAGGGCTCCTCCTGACGAGCAGTACTTC
CAISFSPDRAPPDEQYF
>NA|few|TRBV4-1|TRBJ2-7
TGCGCCAGCAGCCAAGATGGGTCTTTGGGCTCCTACGAGCAGTACTTC
CASSQDGSLGSYEQYF
>TRBD1|NA|TRBV4-3|TRBJ2-7
TGCGCCAGCAGCCAAGTTTGGGACAGCTACGAGCAGTACTTC
CASSQVWDSYEQYF
>NA|many|TRBV4-2|TRBJ2-7
TGTGCCAGCAGCCAAGCCAGCTCCTACGAGCAGTACTTC
CASSQASSYEQYF
>NA|NA|TRBV20-1|TRBJ2-1
TGCAGTGCTAGTGGCGGAAGTCGTTACAATGAGCAGTTCTTC
CSASGGSRYNEQFF
>NA|NA|TRBV21-1|TRBJ2-1
TGTGCCAGCAGCCCAAAAGATGAGAGCTTGTACTATGAGCAGTTCTTC
CASSPKDESLYYEQFF
>NA|once|TRBV6-5|TRBJ2-7
TGTGCCAGCCAGGACCCCGCTACGGTGCAGTACTTC
CASQDPATVQYF
>NA|NA|TRBV4-1|TRBJ2-2
TGCGCCAGCAGCCAAGCCCCACAGGACACCGGGGAGCTGTTTTTT
CASSQAPQDTGELFF
>TRBD1|few|TRBV7-2|TRBJ2-5
TGTGCCAGCAGCTGGGACAGGGGTCAAGAGACCCAGTACTTC
CASSWDRGQETQYF
>TRBD1|NA|TRBV4-1|TRBJ2-6
TGCGCCAGCAGCCAGGCCGCGACAGGGGTAAACTCTGGGGCCAACGTCCTGACTTTC
CASSQAATGVNSGANVLTF
>NA|few|TRBV4-3|TRBJ1-1
TGCGCCAGCAGGCGGGATACGAACACTGAAGCTTTCTTT
CASRRDTNTEAFF
>TRBD2|NA|TRBV29-1|TRBJ2-7
TGCAGCGTTGAGGGGATAGGGGACTACTACGAGCAGTACTTC
CSVEGIGDYYEQYF
>NA|NA|TRBV14|TRBJ1-1
TGTGCCAGCAGCCCCTACATGAACACTGAAGCTTTCTTT
CASSPYMNTEAFF
>TRBD2|NA|TRBV6-6|TRBJ2-3
TGTGCCAGCAGTAAAGCCCTAGCGGCAGATACGCAGTATTTT
CASSKALAADTQYF
>TRBD2|NA|TRBV18|TRBJ2-1
TGTGCCAGCTCACCACCGGGCGGCGGGAGGTCCAATGAGCAGTTCTTC
CASSPPGGGRSNEQFF
>TRBD1|few|TRBV15|TRBJ2-5
TGTGCCACCAGCCCTCTGACAGGGGGGGAGACCCAGTACTTC
CATSPLTGGETQYF
>NA|NA|TRBV29-1|TRBJ2-5
TGCAGCGTTTCCGTGGCGTCCCAAGAGACCCAGTACTTC
CSVSVASQETQYF
>NA|few|TRBV20-1|TRBJ1-2
TGCAGTGCTATGACCTCCCGGAGCGATGGCTACACCTTC
CSAMTSRSDGYTF
>TRBD2|NA|TRBV12-3/TRBV12-4|TRBJ2-3
TGTGCCAGCAGCCGAGGACTAGGAGTGCTCACAGATACGGAGTATTTT
CASSRGLGVLTDTEYF
>TRBD1|few|TRBV6-1|TRBJ2-5
TGTGCCAGCATGCTTACGGCGGACAGGGGATCGGAGACCCAGTACTTC
CASMLTADRGSETQYF
>TRBD1|NA|TRBV6-6|TRBJ2-3
TGTGCCAGCAGAGTCACATCAGGGGGAAGCACAGATACGCAGTATTTT
CASRVTSGGSTDTQYF
>NA|NA|TRBV2|TRBJ2-7
TGTGCCAGCAGTGATGCCACGTGGGCACGGGCCGGCTACGAGCAGTACTTC
CASSDATWARAGYEQYF
>NA|few|TRBV6-1|TRBJ2-5
TGTGCCAGCAGTGAACCAACAGGGCCAGGGACCCAGTACTTC
CASSEPTGPGTQYF
>NA|NA|TRBV20-1|TRBJ2-7
TGCAGTGCTAGATCCAGGGCCCAACGCGAGCAGTACTTC
CSARSRAQREQYF
>TRBD1|once|TRBV20-1|TRBJ2-7
TGCAGTGCTCTCTTTCCCGGGACAGCCTACGAGCAGTACTTC
CSALFPGTAYEQYF
>NA|NA|TRBV20-1|TRBJ2-1
TGCAGTGCTAGAGATGAGAGAGGAGAGCAGTTCTTC
CSARDERGEQFF
>NA|NA|TRBV3-1|TRBJ1-2
TGTGCCAGCAGCCAAGACGTCCTAGCCTACACCTTC
CASSQDVLAYTF
>NA|few|TRBV5-1|TRBJ1-1
TGCGCCAGCAGCTTTACAGGGACCATGAACACTGAAGCTTTCTTT
CASSFTGTMNTEAFF
>NA|NA|TRBV4-2|TRBJ2-3
TGTGCCAGCAGCCAAGATTGGCGGGGTAGCGACACAGATACGCAGTATTTT
CASSQDWRGSDTDTQYF
>NA|NA|TRBV7-9|TRBJ2-3
TGTGCCAGCAGCCGAGTCGCAGATACGCAGTATTTT
CASSRVADTQYF
>NA|NA|TRBV7-2|TRBJ2-1
TGTGCCGGCAGCTTCTTGAATGAGCAGTTCTTC
CAGSFLNEQFF
>TRBD1|NA|TRBV11-1|TRBJ2-1
TGTGCCAGCAGCTTAGGGAACGGACAGGGTAATGAGCAGTTCTTC
CASSLGNGQGNEQFF
>TRBD2|NA|TRBV20-1|TRBJ2-3
TGCAGTGCTAGCCCAACTAGCGGCACAGATACGCAGTATTTT
CSASPTSGTDTQYF
>NA|few|TRBV10-3|TRBJ2-1
TGTGCCATCAGTGAGTTGTCGGAGCAGTTCTTC
CAISELSEQFF
>NA|NA|TRBV7-8|TRBJ2-7
TGTGCCAGCAGCCGACGAGACAGACTACGAGGGCAGTACTTC
CASSRRDRLRGQYF
>NA|NA|TRBV20-1|TRBJ2-7
TGCAATGCTAGCAAGACTACGCGCTACGAGCAGTACTTC
CNASKTTRYEQYF
>NA|once|TRBV5-1|TRBJ2-5
TGCGCCAGCAGCTTCCAGGGTTTGGTAGAGACCCAGTACTTC
CASSFQGLVETQYF
>NA|NA|TRBV21-1|TRBJ2-3
TGTGCCAGCAGCAAAGCAGCCAGGGCTCATACGCAGTATTTT
CASSKAARAHTQYF
>TRBD1|NA|TRBV29-1|TRBJ2-5
TGCAGCGTTAGATACACAGGGGGAGGGACCCAGTACTTC
CSVRYTGGGTQYF
>TRBD1|NA|TRBV18|TRBJ2-2
TGTGCCAGCAGCGACAGGGGCGTGGACACCGGGGAGCTGTTTTTT
CASSDRGVDTGELFF
>NA|NA|TRBV7-9|TRBJ2-1
TGTGCCAGCAGCTTAGGAGCAGGGTATGATGAGCAGTTCTTC
CASSLGAGYDEQFF
>TRBD2|few|TRBV30|TRBJ2-1
TGTGCCTGGAGTCGGGAGCGGGGTGAGCAGTTCTTC
CAWSRERGEQFF